The sequence of this T cell receptor beta chain was determined in a study of radiotherapy plus CTLA-4 blockade in lung cancer (dated by TCRdb to the late 2010s). About the investigation overall: Objective responses occurred in more than 15% of enrolled patients, and around 29% achieved disease control. Results and caveats for the whole study, not just this receptor: After treatment with radiotherapy and ipilimumab, TCR clones that originated in tumors expanded in peripheral blood. The strongest predictors of response were reported to be early dynamic shifts in blood T cell clones along with a rise in serum interferon-beta following radiation.

Reading the germline V gene gives CDR1 SGDLS and CDR2 YYNGEE. The germline ends are 18 bases apart after V is trimmed by 6 bases and J by 3 bases. There are 15 amino acids in the CDR3, from cysteine to phenylalanine inclusive. This entry keeps only the CDR3 DNA: 45 bases, framed from base 1. Receptor libraries were prepared by the immunoSEQ multiplex PCR assay. TCRdb took this table from immuneACCESS and kept in-frame rearrangements with V and J called. Such tables lack part of the clones; where checked against another copy, unresolved V genes explain under half of the gap, and the rest is unexplained. The sample yields 64,000 or so clones; approximately 67% were counted once. The ten biggest clones cover approximately 8.6% of the sample. In this study, focal radiation therapy paired with CTLA-4 blockade (ipilimumab) was tested in patients who had chemo-refractory metastatic non-small-cell lung cancer.

This clone showed up just a few times. Its antigen remains unidentified. No per-base quality is available; no much larger clone lies one base away. This TCR derives from a human donor with non-small cell lung cancer whose response to radiotherapy plus ipilimumab could not be evaluated. This sequence uses TRBV9 and TRBJ1-1; the best D guess is TRBD1, with 6 bases matching. Specimen: peripheral blood, collected from a patient treated with radiotherapy plus ipilimumab. The bases are TGTGCCAGCACCCAAGGCGGGGGGCGGTACACTGAAGCTTTCTTT. Translated, it reads CASTQGGGRYTEAFF.